The clone carrying this T cell receptor (beta chain) appeared a single time. The antigen is unknown. Time point defined: late sampling 161 to 241 days after vaccination in a few convalescent patients. This sample was taken from a study of vaccination and CD4 T cells after COVID-19. Study information: Post-vaccination specimens were collected at a median of approximately 74 days following dose two (range 14 to 241). Each of a few convalescent patients provided samples at day 14 and again at days 161 to 241 post-vaccination. Study-level findings and limits: With convalescent patients, a median about 87% of reactive clones emerged solely after vaccination.

TCRdb ran MiXCR on the PCR reads and lists one entry per CDR3 protein. Here the sample spans approximately 30,000 distinct CDR3 sequences, approximately 51% being singletons. With 10 bases removed from V and 3 bases from J, the gap between germline ends came to 28 bases. There are 17 residues in the CDR3. Germline V gene lookup returns CDR1 MNHNS and CDR2 SASEGT. The clonotype comes from a human donor who had recovered from COVID-19. The source material was CD4+ T cells from blood, sampled about 7 months after SARS-CoV-2 vaccination. The rearrangement links TRBV6-1 to TRBJ2-7; no reliable D call. Here the CDR3 reads CATRRWGEGYLLYEQYF. The CDR3 region has the DNA TGTGCCACCCGAAGGTGGGGTGAAGGGTATCTTCTCTACGAGCAGTACTTC.